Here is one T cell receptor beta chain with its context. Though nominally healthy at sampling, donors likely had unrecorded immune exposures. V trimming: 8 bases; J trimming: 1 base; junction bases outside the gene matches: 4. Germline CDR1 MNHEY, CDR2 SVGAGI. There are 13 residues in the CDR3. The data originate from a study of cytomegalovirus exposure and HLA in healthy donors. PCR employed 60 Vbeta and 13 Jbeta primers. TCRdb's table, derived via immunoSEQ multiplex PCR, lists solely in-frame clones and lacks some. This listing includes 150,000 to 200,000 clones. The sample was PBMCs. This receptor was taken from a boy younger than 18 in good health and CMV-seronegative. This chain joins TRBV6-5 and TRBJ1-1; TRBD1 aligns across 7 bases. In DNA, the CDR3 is TGTGCCAGCGTCCAGGGGGGGAACACTGAAGCTTTCTTT. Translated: CASVQGGNTEAFF.